This is a list of T cell receptor beta chains from one sample in a study of blood T cell repertoires in COVID-19. This table comes from immunoSEQ multiplex PCR, and its TCRdb copy is limited to in-frame clones, with some not included. The data show about 260,000 clones, around 86% seen once. What was sequenced was peripheral blood. Source of these receptors: a man between 35 and 55 years old with active or convalescent COVID-19. The CDR3 runs from the conserved cysteine through the conserved F or W. Fields, in order: J gene, clone size, D gene, V gene, CDR3 DNA, CDR3 protein. A D gene is named only where the DNA matches it firmly. Not all rows give a size; the values are once, few, many and, for expanded clones, a class.

TRBJ1-6	-	TRBD1	TRBV7-8	TGTGCCAGCAGCCCCCTCGAAGGGGGCGCGGATAATTCACCCCTCCACTTT	CASSPLEGGADNSPLHF
TRBJ2-7	-	-	TRBV7-2	TGTGCCAGCAGCTTAGGCTATCCCTACGAGCAGTACTTC	CASSLGYPYEQYF
TRBJ2-5	-	-	TRBV15	TGTGCCACCAGCAGAGATAGGAGTGGGGAGACCCAGTACTTC	CATSRDRSGETQYF
TRBJ2-3	-	TRBD2	TRBV11-2	TGTGCCAGCAGCGCAAAGACTAGCGGGGGGTCAGATACGCAGTATTTT	CASSAKTSGGSDTQYF
TRBJ2-2	-	-	TRBV5-1	TGCGCCAGCAGCTTGGCCGCCGGGAGCGCGAACACCGGGGAGCTGTTTTTT	CASSLAAGSANTGELFF
TRBJ2-5	-	-	TRBV4-1	TGCGCCAGCAGCCCCGACTTCCAAGAGACCCAGTACTTC	CASSPDFQETQYF
TRBJ1-3	-	-	TRBV28	TGTGCCAGCAGTTTAACTGCCCCCTCTGGAAACACCATATATTTT	CASSLTAPSGNTIYF
TRBJ2-5	-	TRBD1	TRBV29-1	TGCAGCGTTGGGACAGGGACGGAGACCCAGTACTTC	CSVGTGTETQYF
TRBJ2-7	-	-	TRBV12-3/TRBV12-4	TGTGCCAGCAGCCCTGGAGGGCCCTACGAGCAGTACTTC	CASSPGGPYEQYF
TRBJ1-1	-	-	TRBV6-5	TGTGCCAGCATTGGGCCGTTATACACTGAAGCTTTCTTT	CASIGPLYTEAFF
TRBJ2-1	-	-	TRBV19	TGTGCCAGTAGTTGGGGAGTTTCGGCTGGCGATGAGCAGTTCTTC	CASSWGVSAGDEQFF
TRBJ2-3	-	TRBD1	TRBV29-1	TGCAGCGTTGAAGATGTGGGACAGGGTTCATATACGCAGTATTTT	CSVEDVGQGSYTQYF
TRBJ1-1	-	-	TRBV7-3	TGTGCCAGCAGCTTTGGGACGGGAGGGACTGAAGCTTTCTTT	CASSFGTGGTEAFF
TRBJ1-6	-	TRBD1	TRBV10-2	TGCGCCAGCAGTGAGTCGGGACAGGCCCGACTCCACTTT	CASSESGQARLHF
TRBJ2-1	-	TRBD2	TRBV11-3	TGTGCCAGCAGCCTTCAGACTAGCGGAAACAATGAGCAGTTCTTC	CASSLQTSGNNEQFF
TRBJ1-2	once	-	TRBV4-1	TGCGCCAGCAGCCTCCCAACCCCCGGGACTGATGCACTCTGGGGCTACACCTTC	CASSLPTPGTDALWGYTF
TRBJ2-5	-	-	TRBV5-6	TGTGCCAGCAGCTTTAAGGGGCGTGGAGAGACCCAGTACTTC	CASSFKGRGETQYF
TRBJ1-2	-	TRBD1	TRBV12-3/TRBV12-4	TGTGCCAGCAGTTTGACAGGGGATGGCTACACCTTC	CASSLTGDGYTF
TRBJ2-6	-	-	TRBV5-4	TGTGCCAGCAGCTTGGGGGCACCCTCTGGGGCCAACGTCCTGACTTTC	CASSLGAPSGANVLTF
TRBJ1-6	-	-	TRBV2	TGTGCCAGCAGTGAAGTTCTCAGGGGTGTTTCCTATAATTCACCCCTCCACTTT	CASSEVLRGVSYNSPLHF
TRBJ1-2	few	-	TRBV30	TGTGCCTGGAGTAAAGGGCAGGGCAATGGCTACACCTTC	CAWSKGQGNGYTF
TRBJ2-6	few	TRBD1	TRBV7-3	TGTGCCAGCACCACAGGGGCTGGGGCCAACGTCCTGACTTTC	CASTTGAGANVLTF
TRBJ2-2	-	-	TRBV7-3	TGTGCCAGCAGCCCTCATGGGGGGGGCCAGTCCGGGGAGCTGTTTTTT	CASSPHGGGQSGELFF
TRBJ1-5	-	TRBD1	TRBV11-2	TGTGCCAGCAGCTTAGTAGCTCCGGGACAGGGGAGCAATCAGCCCCAGCATTTT	CASSLVAPGQGSNQPQHF
TRBJ1-3	-	TRBD1	TRBV2	TGTGCCAGCAGGGCTACAGGGGGGACTTCTGGAAACACCATATATTTT	CASRATGGTSGNTIYF
TRBJ2-7	-	-	TRBV9	TGTGCCAGCTCCAGGAACTCCTACGAGCAGTACTTC	CASSRNSYEQYF
TRBJ2-3	-	-	TRBV27	TGTGCCAGCAGTCTCGGGGTGCAGGGGAGCACAGATACGCAGTATTTT	CASSLGVQGSTDTQYF
TRBJ1-2	-	-	TRBV30	TGTGCCTGGAGTGTAGGCGGTATAGGCTATGGCTACACCTTC	CAWSVGGIGYGYTF
TRBJ2-7	-	-	TRBV4-2	TGTGCCAGCAGCCAAGAAGTTGGCCCAGGAGAGCAGTACTTC	CASSQEVGPGEQYF
TRBJ1-1	-	-	TRBV7-9	TGTGCCAGCAGCGTACAAGTGAACACTGAAGCTTTCTTT	CASSVQVNTEAFF
TRBJ2-1	-	TRBD1	TRBV30	TGTGCCTGGAGTCTTCGGGACAGGGGGCCCTACAATGAGCAGTTCTTC	CAWSLRDRGPYNEQFF
TRBJ2-7	-	TRBD1	TRBV7-8	TGTGCCAGCAGCTTAGCGCGGGGGACAGGGACCTACGAGCAGTACTTC	CASSLARGTGTYEQYF